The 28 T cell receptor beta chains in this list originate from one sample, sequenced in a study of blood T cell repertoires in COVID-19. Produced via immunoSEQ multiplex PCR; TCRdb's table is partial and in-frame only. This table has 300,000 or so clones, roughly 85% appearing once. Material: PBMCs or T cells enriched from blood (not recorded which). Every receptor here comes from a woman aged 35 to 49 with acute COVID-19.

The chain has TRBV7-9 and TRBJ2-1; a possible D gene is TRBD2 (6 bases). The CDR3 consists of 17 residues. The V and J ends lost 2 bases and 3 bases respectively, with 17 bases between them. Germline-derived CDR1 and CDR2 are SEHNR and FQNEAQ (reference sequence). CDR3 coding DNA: TGTGCCAGCAGCTTACTATCGGGAGCTGTTTTCTACAATGAGCAGTTCTTC. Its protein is CASSLLSGAVFYNEQFF.

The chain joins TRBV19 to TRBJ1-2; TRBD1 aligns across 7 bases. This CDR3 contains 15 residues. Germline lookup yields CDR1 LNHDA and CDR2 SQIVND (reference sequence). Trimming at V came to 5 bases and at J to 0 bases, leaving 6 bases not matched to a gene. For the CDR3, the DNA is TGTGCCAGTAGTGCCTCCGGGACAGCTAACTATGGCTACACCTTC. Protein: CASSASGTANYGYTF.

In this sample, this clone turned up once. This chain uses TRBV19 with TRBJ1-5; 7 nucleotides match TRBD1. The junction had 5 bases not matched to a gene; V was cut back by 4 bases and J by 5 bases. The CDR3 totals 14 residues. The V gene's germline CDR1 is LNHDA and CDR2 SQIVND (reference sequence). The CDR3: CASSTTGWDQPQHF. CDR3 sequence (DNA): TGTGCCAGTAGTACGACAGGGTGGGATCAGCCCCAGCATTTT.

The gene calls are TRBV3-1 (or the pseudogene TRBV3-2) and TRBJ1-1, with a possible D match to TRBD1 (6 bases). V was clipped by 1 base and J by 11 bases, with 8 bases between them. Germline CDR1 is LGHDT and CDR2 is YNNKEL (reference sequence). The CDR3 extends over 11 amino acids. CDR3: CASSQAGAAFF. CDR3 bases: TGTGCCAGCAGCCAAGCAGGGGCGGCTTTCTTT.

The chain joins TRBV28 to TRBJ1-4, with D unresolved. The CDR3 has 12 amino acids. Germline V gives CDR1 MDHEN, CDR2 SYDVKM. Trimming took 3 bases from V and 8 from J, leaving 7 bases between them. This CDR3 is CASSFGSEKLFF. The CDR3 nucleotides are TGTGCCAGCAGTTTCGGGAGCGAAAAACTGTTTTTT.

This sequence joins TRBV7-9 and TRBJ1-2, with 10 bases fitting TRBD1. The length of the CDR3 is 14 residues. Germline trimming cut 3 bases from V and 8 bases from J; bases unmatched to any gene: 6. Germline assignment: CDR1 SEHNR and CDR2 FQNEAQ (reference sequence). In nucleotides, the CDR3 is TGTGCCAGCAGCTTGACAGGGGGCAGGGAAGGCTACACCTTC. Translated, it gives CASSLTGGREGYTF.

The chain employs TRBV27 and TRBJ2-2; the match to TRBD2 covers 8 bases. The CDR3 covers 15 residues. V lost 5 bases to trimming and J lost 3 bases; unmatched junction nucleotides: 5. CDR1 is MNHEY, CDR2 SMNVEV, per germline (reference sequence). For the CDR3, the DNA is TGTGCCAGCAGTCTAACTAGCGGCGACACCGGGGAGCTGTTTTTT. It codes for CASSLTSGDTGELFF.

The CDR3 loop reads CASSYSYQNYNSPLHF. The CDR3 nucleotides read TGTGCCAGCAGTTACTCGTATCAGAATTATAATTCACCCCTCCACTTT. The genes are TRBV6-5 and TRBJ1-6; D not resolved. V was cut by 0 bases and J by 4 bases, with 10 bases left in between. The CDR3 runs 16 residues. The V gene's germline CDR1 is MNHEY and CDR2 SVGAGI.

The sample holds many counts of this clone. Written as DNA, the CDR3 is TGTGCCAGCAGCCCGACTCTAAGACAGGGGTCCTACGAGCAGTACTTC. Its protein is CASSPTLRQGSYEQYF. This chain joins TRBV7-8 and TRBJ2-7; 8 bases align to TRBD1. The V and J ends lost 5 bases and 1 base, in that order; junction bases with no gene match: 10. There are 16 residues in the CDR3. The germline V gene has CDR1 SGHVS and CDR2 FQNEAQ.

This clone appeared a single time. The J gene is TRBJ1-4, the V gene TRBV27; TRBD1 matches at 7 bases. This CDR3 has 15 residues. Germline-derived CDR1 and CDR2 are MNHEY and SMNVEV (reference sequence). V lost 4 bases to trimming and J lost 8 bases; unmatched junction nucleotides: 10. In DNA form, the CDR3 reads TGTGCCAGCAGTTCGACAGGGTTAGGGGAGGAAAAACTGTTTTTT. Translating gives CASSSTGLGEEKLFF.

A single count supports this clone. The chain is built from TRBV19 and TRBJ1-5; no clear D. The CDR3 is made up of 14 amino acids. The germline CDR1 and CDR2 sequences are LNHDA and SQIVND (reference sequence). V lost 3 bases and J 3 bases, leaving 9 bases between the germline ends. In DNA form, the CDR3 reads TGTGCCAGTAGTATCCGGGGTCCCAATCAGCCCCAGCATTTT. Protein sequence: CASSIRGPNQPQHF.

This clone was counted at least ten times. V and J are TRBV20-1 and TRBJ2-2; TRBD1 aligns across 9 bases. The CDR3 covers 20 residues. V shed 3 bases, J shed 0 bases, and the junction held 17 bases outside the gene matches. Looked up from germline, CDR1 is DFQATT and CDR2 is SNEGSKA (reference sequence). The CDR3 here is CSASGTPGQGGQTNTGELFF. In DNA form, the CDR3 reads TGCAGTGCTAGTGGGACTCCGGGACAGGGAGGGCAAACGAACACCGGGGAGCTGTTTTTT.

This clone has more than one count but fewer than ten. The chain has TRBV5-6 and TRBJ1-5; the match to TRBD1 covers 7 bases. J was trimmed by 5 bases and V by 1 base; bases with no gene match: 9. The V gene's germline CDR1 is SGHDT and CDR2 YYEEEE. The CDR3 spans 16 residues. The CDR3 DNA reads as TGTGCCAGCAGCTTGTTTGTAGGGGGCTTTGATCAGCCCCAGCATTTT. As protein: CASSLFVGGFDQPQHF.

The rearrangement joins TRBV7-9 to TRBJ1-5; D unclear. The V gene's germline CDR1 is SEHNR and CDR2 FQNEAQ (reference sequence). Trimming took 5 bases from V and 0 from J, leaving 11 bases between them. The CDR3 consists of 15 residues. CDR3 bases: TGTGCCAGCAGCGAAGGCGGGTATAGCAATCAGCCCCAGCATTTT. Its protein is CASSEGGYSNQPQHF.

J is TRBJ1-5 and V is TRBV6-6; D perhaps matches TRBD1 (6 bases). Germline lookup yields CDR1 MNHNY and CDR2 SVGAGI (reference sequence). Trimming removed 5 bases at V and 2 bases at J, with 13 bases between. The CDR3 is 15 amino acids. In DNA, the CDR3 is TGTGCCAGCAGTAAACCCTCAGGGGGCAATCAGCCCCAGCATTTT. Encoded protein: CASSKPSGGNQPQHF.

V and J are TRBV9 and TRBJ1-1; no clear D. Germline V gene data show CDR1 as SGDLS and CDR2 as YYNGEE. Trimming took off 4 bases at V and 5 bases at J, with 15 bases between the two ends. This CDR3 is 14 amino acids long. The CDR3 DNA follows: TGTGCCAGCAGCCGTTCGGGGTATAGGACTGAAGCTTTCTTT. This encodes CASSRSGYRTEAFF.

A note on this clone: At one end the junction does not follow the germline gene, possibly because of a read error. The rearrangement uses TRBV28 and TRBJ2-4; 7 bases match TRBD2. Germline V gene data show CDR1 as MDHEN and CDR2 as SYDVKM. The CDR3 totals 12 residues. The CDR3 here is CASSNQGLREHF. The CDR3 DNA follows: TGTGCCAGCAGTAACCAGGGACTACGGGAGCACTTC.

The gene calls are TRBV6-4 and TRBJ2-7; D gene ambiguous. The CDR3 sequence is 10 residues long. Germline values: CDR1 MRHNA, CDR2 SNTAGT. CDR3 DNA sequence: TGTCCCAAAAAGCCCCGCGAGCAGTACTTC. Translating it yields CPKKPREQYF.

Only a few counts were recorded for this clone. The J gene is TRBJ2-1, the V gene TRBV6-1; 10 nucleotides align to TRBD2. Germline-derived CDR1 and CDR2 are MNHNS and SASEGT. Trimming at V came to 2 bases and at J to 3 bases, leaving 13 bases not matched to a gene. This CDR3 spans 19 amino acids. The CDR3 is CASSELGQSGGGFYNEQFF. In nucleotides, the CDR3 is TGTGCCAGCAGTGAACTCGGGCAGAGCGGGGGGGGGTTCTACAATGAGCAGTTCTTC.

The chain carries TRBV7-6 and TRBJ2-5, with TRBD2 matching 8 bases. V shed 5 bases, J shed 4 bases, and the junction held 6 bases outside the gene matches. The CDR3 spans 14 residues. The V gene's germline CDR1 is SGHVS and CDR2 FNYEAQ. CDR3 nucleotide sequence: TGTGCCAGCAGCCCCCCCGCGGGAGGAGAGACCCAGTACTTC. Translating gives CASSPPAGGETQYF.

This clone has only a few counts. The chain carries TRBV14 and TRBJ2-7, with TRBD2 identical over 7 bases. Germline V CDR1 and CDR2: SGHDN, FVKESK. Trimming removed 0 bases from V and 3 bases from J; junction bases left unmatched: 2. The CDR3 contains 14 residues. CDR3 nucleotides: TGTGCCAGCAGCCAAGATCTAGCGGTCTACGAGCAGTACTTC. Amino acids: CASSQDLAVYEQYF.

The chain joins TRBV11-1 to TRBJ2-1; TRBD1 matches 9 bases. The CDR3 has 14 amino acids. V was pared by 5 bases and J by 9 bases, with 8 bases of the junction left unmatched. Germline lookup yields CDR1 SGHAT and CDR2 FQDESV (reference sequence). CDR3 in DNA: TGTGCCAGCAGCCGGGACAGGGAGCGGAGTGAGCAGTTCTTC. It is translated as CASSRDRERSEQFF.

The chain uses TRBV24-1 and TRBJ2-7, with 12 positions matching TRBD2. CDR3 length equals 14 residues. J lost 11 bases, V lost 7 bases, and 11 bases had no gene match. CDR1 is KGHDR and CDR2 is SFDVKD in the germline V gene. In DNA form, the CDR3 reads TGTGCCACCAGCACTAGCGGGAGGATGGACGGGGAGTACTTC. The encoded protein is CATSTSGRMDGEYF.

CDR3 residues: CASSKSPPGGLAYNEQFF. CDR3 DNA: TGTGCCAGCAGCAAGAGCCCGCCGGGGGGCCTAGCCTACAATGAGCAGTTCTTC. The rearrangement joins TRBV21-1 to TRBJ2-1; TRBD2, the table's D call, was not compared with the DNA. TRBV21-1 represents a pseudogene. This CDR3 has 18 amino acids.

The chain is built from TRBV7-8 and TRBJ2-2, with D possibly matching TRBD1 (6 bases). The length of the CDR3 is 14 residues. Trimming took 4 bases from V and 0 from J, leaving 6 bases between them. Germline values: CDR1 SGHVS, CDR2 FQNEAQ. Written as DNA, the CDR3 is TGTGCCAGCAGCTGGACAGCGAACACCGGGGAGCTGTTTTTT. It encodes CASSWTANTGELFF.

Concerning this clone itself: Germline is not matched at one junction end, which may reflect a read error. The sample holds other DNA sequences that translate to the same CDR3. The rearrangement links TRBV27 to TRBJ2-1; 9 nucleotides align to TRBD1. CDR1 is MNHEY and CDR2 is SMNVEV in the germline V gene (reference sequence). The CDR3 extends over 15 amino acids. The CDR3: CASSLVGTGRNEQFF. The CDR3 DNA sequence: TGTGCCAGCAGTTTAGTAGGGACAGGGAGAAATGAACAGTTCTTC.

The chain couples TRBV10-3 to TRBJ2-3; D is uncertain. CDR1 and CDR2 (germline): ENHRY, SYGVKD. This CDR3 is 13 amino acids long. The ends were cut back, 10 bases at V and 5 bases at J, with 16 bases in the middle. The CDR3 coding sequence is TGTGCCACACAGCCTCAGGTTGGAGATACGCAGTATTTT. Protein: CATQPQVGDTQYF.

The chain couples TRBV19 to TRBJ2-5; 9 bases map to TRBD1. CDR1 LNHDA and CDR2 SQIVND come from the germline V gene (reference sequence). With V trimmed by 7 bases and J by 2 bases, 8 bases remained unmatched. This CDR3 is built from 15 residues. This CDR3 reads CASTTMGQGQETQYF. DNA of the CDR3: TGTGCCAGTACTACCATGGGACAGGGTCAAGAGACCCAGTACTTC.